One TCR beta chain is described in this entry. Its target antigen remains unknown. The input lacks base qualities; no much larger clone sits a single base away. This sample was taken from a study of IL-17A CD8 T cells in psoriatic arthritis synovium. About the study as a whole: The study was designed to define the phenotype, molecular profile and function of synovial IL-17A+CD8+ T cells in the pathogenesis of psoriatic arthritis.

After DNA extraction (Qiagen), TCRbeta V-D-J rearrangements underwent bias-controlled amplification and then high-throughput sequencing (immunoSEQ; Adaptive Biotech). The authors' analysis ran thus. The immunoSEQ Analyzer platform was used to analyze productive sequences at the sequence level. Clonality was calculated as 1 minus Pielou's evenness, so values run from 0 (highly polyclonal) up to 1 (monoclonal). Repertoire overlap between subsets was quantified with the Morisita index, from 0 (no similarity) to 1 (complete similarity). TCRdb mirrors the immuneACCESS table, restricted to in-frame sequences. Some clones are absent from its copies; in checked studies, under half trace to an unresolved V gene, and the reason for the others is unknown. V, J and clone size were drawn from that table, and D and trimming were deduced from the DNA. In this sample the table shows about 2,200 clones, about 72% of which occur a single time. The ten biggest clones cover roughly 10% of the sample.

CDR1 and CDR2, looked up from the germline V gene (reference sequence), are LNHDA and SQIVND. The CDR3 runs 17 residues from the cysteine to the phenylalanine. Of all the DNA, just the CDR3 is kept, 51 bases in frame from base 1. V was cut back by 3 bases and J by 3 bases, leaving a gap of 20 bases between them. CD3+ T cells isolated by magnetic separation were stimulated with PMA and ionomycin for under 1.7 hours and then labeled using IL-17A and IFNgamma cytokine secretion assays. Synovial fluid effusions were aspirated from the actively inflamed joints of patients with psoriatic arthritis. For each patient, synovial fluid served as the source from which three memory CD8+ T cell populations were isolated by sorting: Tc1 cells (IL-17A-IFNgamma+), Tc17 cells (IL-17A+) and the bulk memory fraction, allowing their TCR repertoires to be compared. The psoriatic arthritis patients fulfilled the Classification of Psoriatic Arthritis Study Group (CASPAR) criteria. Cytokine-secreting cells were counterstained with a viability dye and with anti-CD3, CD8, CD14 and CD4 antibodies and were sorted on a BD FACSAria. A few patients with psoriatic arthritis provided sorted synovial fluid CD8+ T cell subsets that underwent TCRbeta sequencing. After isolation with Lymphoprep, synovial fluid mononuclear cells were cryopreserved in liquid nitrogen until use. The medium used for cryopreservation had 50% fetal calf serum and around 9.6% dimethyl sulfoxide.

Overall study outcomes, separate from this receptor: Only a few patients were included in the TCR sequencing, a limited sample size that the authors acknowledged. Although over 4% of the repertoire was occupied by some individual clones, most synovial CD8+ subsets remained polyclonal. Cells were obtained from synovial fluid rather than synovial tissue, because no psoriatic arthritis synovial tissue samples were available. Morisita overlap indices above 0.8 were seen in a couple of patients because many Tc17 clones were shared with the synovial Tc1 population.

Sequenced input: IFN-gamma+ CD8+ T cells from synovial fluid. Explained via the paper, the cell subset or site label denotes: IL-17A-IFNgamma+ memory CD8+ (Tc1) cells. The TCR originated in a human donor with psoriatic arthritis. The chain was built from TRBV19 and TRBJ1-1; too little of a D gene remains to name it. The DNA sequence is TGTGCCAGTAGTATGGGCCCCAACGTCGGAAGGGACACTGAAGCTTTCTTT. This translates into CASSMGPNVGRDTEAFF.